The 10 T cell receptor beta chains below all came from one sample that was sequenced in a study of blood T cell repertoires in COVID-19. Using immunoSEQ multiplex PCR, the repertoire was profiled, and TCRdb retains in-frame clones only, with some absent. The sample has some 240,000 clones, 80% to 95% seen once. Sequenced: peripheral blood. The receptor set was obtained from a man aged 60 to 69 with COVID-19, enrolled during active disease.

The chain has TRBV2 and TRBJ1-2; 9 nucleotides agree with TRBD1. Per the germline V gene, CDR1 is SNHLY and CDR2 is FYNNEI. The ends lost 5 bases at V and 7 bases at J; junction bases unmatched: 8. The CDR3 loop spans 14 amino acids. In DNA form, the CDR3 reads TGTGCCAGCAGTTTCCGGACAGGGGACTCTGGCTACACCTTC. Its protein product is CASSFRTGDSGYTF.

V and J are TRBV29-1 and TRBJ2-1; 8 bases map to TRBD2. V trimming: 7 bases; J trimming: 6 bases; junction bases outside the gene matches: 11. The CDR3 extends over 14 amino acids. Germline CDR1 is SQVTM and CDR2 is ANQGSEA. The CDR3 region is CSAPSGRWSNEQFF. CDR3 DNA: TGCAGCGCCCCGAGCGGGAGATGGTCCAATGAGCAGTTCTTC.

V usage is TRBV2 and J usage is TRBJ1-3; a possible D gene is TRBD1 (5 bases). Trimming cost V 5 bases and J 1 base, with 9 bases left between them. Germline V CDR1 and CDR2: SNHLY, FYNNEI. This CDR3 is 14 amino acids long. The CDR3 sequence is CASSLQESGNTIYF. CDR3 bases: TGTGCCAGCAGTTTACAGGAATCTGGAAACACCATATATTTT.

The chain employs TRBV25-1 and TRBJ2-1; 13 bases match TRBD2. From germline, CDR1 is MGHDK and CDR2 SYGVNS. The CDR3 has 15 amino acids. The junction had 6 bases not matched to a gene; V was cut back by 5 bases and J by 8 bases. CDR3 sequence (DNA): TGTGCCAGCAGTTCGACTAGCGGGAGGCTGGATGAGCAGTTCTTC. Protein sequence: CASSSTSGRLDEQFF.

CDR3 sequence reads: CASSEIRNTGELFF. In DNA form, the CDR3 reads TGTGCCAGCAGTGAAATCCGTAACACCGGGGAGCTGTTTTTT. The rearrangement links TRBV25-1 to TRBJ2-2; D is uncertain. V was clipped by 2 bases and J by 2 bases, with 6 bases between them. The CDR3 length is 14 residues. Germline V CDR1 and CDR2: MGHDK, SYGVNS.

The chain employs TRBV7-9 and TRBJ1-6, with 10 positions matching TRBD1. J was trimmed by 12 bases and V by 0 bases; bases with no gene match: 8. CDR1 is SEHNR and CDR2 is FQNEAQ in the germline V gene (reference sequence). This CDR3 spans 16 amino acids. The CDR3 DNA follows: TGTGCCAGCAGCTTAGCCCCCGACAGGGGGCCTGTACCCCTCCACTTT. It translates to CASSLAPDRGPVPLHF.

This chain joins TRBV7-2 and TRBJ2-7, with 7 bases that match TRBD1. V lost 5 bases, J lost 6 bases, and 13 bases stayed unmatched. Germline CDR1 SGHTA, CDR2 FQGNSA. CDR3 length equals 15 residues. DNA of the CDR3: TGTGCCAGCAGCCAAAGACAGGGTTCTTCTAGCGAGCAGTACTTC. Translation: CASSQRQGSSSEQYF.

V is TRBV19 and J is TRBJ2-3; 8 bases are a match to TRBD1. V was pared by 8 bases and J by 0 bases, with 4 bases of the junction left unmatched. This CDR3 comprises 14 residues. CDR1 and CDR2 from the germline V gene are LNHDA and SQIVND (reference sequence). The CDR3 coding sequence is TGTGCCAGTGCCCGGACAGGGAGCACAGATACGCAGTATTTT. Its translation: CASARTGSTDTQYF.

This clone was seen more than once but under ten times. CDR3 bases: TGTGCCAGCAGCCAAGTCAGAACAGATACGCAGTATTTT. Protein product: CASSQVRTDTQYF. This sequence joins TRBV4-2 and TRBJ2-3; D is unresolved. Germline CDR1 LGHNA, CDR2 YNFKEQ. CDR3 length equals 13 residues. Trimming removed 1 base from V and 3 bases from J, with 5 bases in between.

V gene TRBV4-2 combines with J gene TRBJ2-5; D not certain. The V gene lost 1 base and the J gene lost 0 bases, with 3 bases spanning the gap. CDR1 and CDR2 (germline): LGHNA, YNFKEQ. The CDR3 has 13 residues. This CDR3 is CASSQANQETQYF. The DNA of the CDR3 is TGTGCCAGCAGCCAAGCCAACCAAGAGACCCAGTACTTC.